These 3 T cell receptor beta chains were all obtained from the same sample, sequenced in a study of T cell responses to AZD1222 COVID-19 vaccine (dated by TCRdb to the early 2020s). Receptor libraries were prepared by the immunoSEQ multiplex PCR assay. The clones in this table, taken by TCRdb from immuneACCESS, are in-frame only. Not every clone is retained; where verified, under half of the shortfall comes from an unresolved V gene, and the cause of the rest is unknown. The sample table records about 78,000 clones; roughly 80% of these occur just once. The top ten clones comprise around 3% of the sample. The sample's time point label, decoded: baseline before first vaccination. The sample in question was peripheral blood, obtained on day 0 of AZD1222 vaccination. These receptors all stem from an adult in good health.

This chain links TRBV3-1 (or the pseudogene TRBV3-2) with TRBJ2-7, with TRBD1 matching over 7 bases. Germline V CDR1 and CDR2: LGHDT, YNNKEL (reference sequence). V was pared by 6 bases and J by 3 bases, with 5 bases of the junction left unmatched. CDR3 length: 13 amino acids. CDR3 nucleotide sequence: TGTGCCAGCAGGGGGGACAGTATCTACGAGCAGTACTTC. Translation: CASRGDSIYEQYF.

J is TRBJ1-6 and V is TRBV29-1, with TRBD1 matching over 7 bases. Germline-derived CDR1 and CDR2 are SQVTM and ANQGSEA. V gave up 7 bases and J gave up 4 bases; unmatched junction bases: 1. The CDR3 sequence is 12 residues long. As DNA, the CDR3 is TGCAGCGCGGGACAGTATAATTCACCCCTCCACTTT. This sequence encodes CSAGQYNSPLHF.

The V call is TRBV29-1, the J call TRBJ1-1; 9 positions agree with TRBD1. The CDR3 has 13 amino acids. Germline trimming cut 2 bases from V and 2 bases from J; bases unmatched to any gene: 0. Germline-derived CDR1 and CDR2 are SQVTM and ANQGSEA. This chain's CDR3 is CSVETGGNTEAFF. The DNA of the CDR3 is TGCAGCGTTGAAACAGGGGGCAACACTGAAGCTTTCTTT.